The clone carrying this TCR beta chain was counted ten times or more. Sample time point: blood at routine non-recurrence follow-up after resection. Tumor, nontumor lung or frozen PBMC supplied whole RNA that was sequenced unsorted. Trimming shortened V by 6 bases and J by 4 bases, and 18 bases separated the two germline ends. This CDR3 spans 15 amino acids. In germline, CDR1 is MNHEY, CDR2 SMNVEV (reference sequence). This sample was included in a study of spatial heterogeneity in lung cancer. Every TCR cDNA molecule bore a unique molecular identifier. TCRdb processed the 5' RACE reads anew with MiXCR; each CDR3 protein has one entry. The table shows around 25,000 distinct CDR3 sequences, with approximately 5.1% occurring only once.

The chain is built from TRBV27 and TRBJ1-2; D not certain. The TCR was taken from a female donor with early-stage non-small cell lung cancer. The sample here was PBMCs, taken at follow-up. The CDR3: CASRVGISSPYGYTF. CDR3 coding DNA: TGTGCCAGCAGGGTCGGGATTTCCAGCCCCTATGGCTACACCTTC.